The 26 T cell receptor beta chains below come from one sample, sequenced in a study of PD-L1 blockade in urothelial cancer. Described time point: pretreatment peripheral blood. TCRdb's table, derived via immunoSEQ multiplex PCR, lists solely in-frame clones and lacks some. The sample shows 72,000 or so clones, about 86% of them seen only once. The material sequenced was PBMCs, taken around atezolizumab (anti-PD-L1) treatment. The receptors were sampled from a man in his fifties or sixties with urothelial cancer.

The chain is built from TRBV6-6 and TRBJ2-7; TRBD1 is a possible D gene (6 bases). The CDR3 has 13 amino acids. Deletions cut 5 bases from V and 7 bases from J, with 15 bases between. Germline CDR1 MNHNY, CDR2 SVGAGI (reference sequence). The CDR3 sequence is CASSLTGSGEQYF. The CDR3 bases are TGTGCCAGCAGTCTTACAGGGTCTGGGGAGCAGTACTTC.

This rearrangement joins TRBV11-3 to TRBJ2-6; 8 positions match TRBD2. V trimming: 5 bases; J trimming: 2 bases; junction bases outside the gene matches: 8. Germline-derived CDR1 and CDR2 are SGHNT and YENEEA. The CDR3 is 17 residues long. The CDR3 DNA is TGTGCCAGCAGCCCTCGGGGTAGCGGGGCTGGGGCCAACGTCCTGACTTTC. Its translation: CASSPRGSGAGANVLTF.

V gene TRBV9 combines with J gene TRBJ1-5; the D gene is possibly TRBD1 (5 bases). From germline, CDR1 is SGDLS and CDR2 YYNGEE. The CDR3 contains 14 residues. The V and J ends lost 4 bases and 7 bases respectively, with 15 bases between them. The CDR3 DNA sequence: TGTGCCAGCAGCCCCGGGACGCGGGGGCAGCCCCAGCATTTT. Translated, it gives CASSPGTRGQPQHF.

V usage is TRBV6-5 and J usage is TRBJ2-7, with unresolved D. The CDR3 is 16 amino acids. Trimming removed 0 bases from V and 3 bases from J, with 15 bases in between. Germline CDR1 and CDR2: MNHEY and SVGAGI. The CDR3 spells CASSYSFTRSGYEQYF. The CDR3 DNA reads TGTGCCAGCAGTTACTCGTTTACTCGGTCAGGCTACGAGCAGTACTTC.

The chain is built from TRBV5-1 and TRBJ2-5; perhaps TRBD2 as D (7 bases). Germline values: CDR1 SGHRS, CDR2 YFSETQ. The CDR3 contains 12 residues. V dropped 3 bases and J dropped 5 bases, with 8 bases sitting between them. CDR3 DNA: TGCGCCAGCAGCTGGGGGGGCGAGACCCAGTACTTC. This encodes CASSWGGETQYF.

The chain combines TRBV7-2 with TRBJ2-3; 10 positions agree with TRBD2. V trimming: 5 bases; J trimming: 2 bases; junction bases outside the gene matches: 10. The CDR3 runs 17 residues. Germline values: CDR1 SGHTA, CDR2 FQGNSA. The CDR3 loop reads CASSIVSGGWPTDTQYF. The CDR3 DNA sequence: TGTGCCAGCAGCATCGTTAGCGGGGGGTGGCCCACAGATACGCAGTATTTT.

The rearrangement joins TRBV2 to TRBJ1-1, with D maybe TRBD1 (5 bases). With 5 bases removed from V and 0 bases from J, the gap between germline ends came to 13 bases. The V gene's germline CDR1 is SNHLY and CDR2 FYNNEI. The length of the CDR3 is 15 residues. The CDR3 DNA follows: TGTGCCAGCAGTCCCACAGGATTCATGAACACTGAAGCTTTCTTT. Translating it yields CASSPTGFMNTEAFF.

This clone appeared once. The same CDR3 is also encoded by other DNA sequences in this sample. The gene calls are TRBV7-3 and TRBJ1-1, with D possibly matching TRBD1 (6 bases). Germline V CDR1 and CDR2: SGHTA, FQGTGA. Trimming shortened V by 0 bases and J by 4 bases, and 6 bases separated the two germline ends. The CDR3 has 13 residues. CDR3 DNA sequence: TGTGCCAGCAGCTTAACAGGGGGCACTGAAGCTTTCTTT. This translates into CASSLTGGTEAFF.

This clone turned up a few times. This rearrangement joins TRBV6-6 to TRBJ2-1; 7 bases line up with TRBD1. The CDR3 totals 12 residues. Germline V lookup: CDR1 MNHNY, CDR2 SVGAGI (reference sequence). The trim removed 6 bases at V and 9 bases at J, leaving 5 bases unmatched. This chain's CDR3 is CASRLDRAEQFF. For the CDR3, the DNA is TGTGCCAGCAGACTCGACAGGGCTGAGCAGTTCTTC.

The chain links TRBV9 to TRBJ1-3, with D uncertain. CDR1 and CDR2 (germline): SGDLS, YYNGEE. The germline V and J ends were trimmed by 0 bases and 0 bases, with 7 bases remaining between them. The CDR3 consists of 15 residues. For the CDR3, the DNA is TGTGCCAGCAGCGTAGGAGGGTTCTCTGGAAACACCATATATTTT. It codes for CASSVGGFSGNTIYF.

The J gene is TRBJ1-6, the V gene TRBV7-8, with a tentative D call TRBD1 (6 bases). V was trimmed by 3 bases and J by 8 bases, leaving 8 bases between them. CDR1 and CDR2 (germline): SGHVS, FQNEAQ. This CDR3 is 13 amino acids long. CDR3 residues: CASSFQGYSPLHF. In DNA, the CDR3 is TGTGCCAGCAGCTTTCAGGGGTATTCACCCCTCCACTTT. Full variable domain (remainder filled in from reference TRBV7-8 and TRBJ1-6): GAGVSQSPRYKVAKRGQDVALRCDPISGHVSLFWYQQALGQGPEFLTYFQNEAQLDKSGLPSDRFFAERPEGSVSTLKIQRTQQEDSAVYLCASSFQGYSPLHFGNGTRLTVT.

The chain has TRBV11-1 and TRBJ1-1; a weak D match, TRBD1 (6 bases). Germline values: CDR1 SGHAT, CDR2 FQDESV (reference sequence). Trimming pared 5 bases from V and 4 bases from J, leaving 20 bases between. The CDR3 runs 16 residues. This chain's CDR3 is CASSDLLTGGITEAFF. CDR3 DNA sequence: TGTGCCAGCAGCGATCTTTTGACAGGAGGAATCACTGAAGCTTTCTTT.

This rearrangement joins TRBV19 to TRBJ2-1, with 12 bases lining up with TRBD2. The CDR3 loop spans 15 amino acids. Trimming cost V 1 base and J 9 bases; bases outside gene matches: 4. In germline, CDR1 is LNHDA, CDR2 SQIVND (reference sequence). CDR3 in amino acids: CASSIGASGGVEQFF. The CDR3 DNA sequence: TGTGCCAGTAGTATAGGGGCTAGCGGGGGGGTTGAGCAGTTCTTC.

This clone has a single count. This chain connects TRBV7-9 to TRBJ1-2; 8 bases are a match to TRBD1. V was clipped by 0 bases and J by 0 bases; unmatched bases: 3. Germline values: CDR1 SEHNR, CDR2 FQNEAQ (reference sequence). The CDR3 totals 16 residues. The CDR3 here is CASSLAGTGANYGYTF. The CDR3, as DNA: TGTGCCAGCAGCTTAGCCGGGACAGGAGCTAACTATGGCTACACCTTC.

This chain uses TRBV5-1 with TRBJ2-1; D remains unclear. V gave up 2 bases and J gave up 5 bases, with 2 bases separating them. Germline V gene data show CDR1 as SGHRS and CDR2 as YFSETQ. The CDR3 sequence is 11 residues long. CDR3 in amino acids: CASSFDNEQFF. The CDR3 DNA reads as TGCGCCAGCAGCTTCGACAATGAGCAGTTCTTC.

This CDR3 is CASSPGHSYNSPLHF. In nucleotides, the CDR3 is TGTGCCAGCAGCCCAGGACATTCCTATAATTCACCCCTCCACTTT. The chain uses TRBV7-2 and TRBJ1-6, with D tentatively TRBD1 (5 bases). The V end lost 5 bases, the J end lost 1 base, and 9 bases lay between the germline ends. The length of the CDR3 is 15 residues. CDR1 SGHTA and CDR2 FQGNSA come from the germline V gene.

The chain uses TRBV12-5 and TRBJ2-3, with D unresolved. V lost 0 bases and J lost 0, with 7 bases in between. Germline assignment: CDR1 LGHNT and CDR2 FRNRAP. The CDR3 consists of 15 residues. In DNA form, the CDR3 reads TGTGCTAGTGGTTTGGTTGGCAGGAGCACAGATACGCAGTATTTT. The encoded protein is CASGLVGRSTDTQYF.

J is TRBJ1-5 and V is TRBV28; the D is unclear. The V end was cut by 4 bases, the J end by 7 bases, with 11 bases between. In germline, CDR1 is MDHEN, CDR2 SYDVKM. This CDR3 contains 13 residues. The chain's CDR3 is CASSSGLGQPQHF. DNA of the CDR3: TGTGCCAGCAGTTCGGGGTTGGGGCAGCCCCAGCATTTT.

V usage is TRBV9 and J usage is TRBJ1-1, with D possibly being TRBD1 (5 bases). V was trimmed by 4 bases and J by 3 bases, leaving 13 bases between them. The CDR3 totals 14 residues. Germline loops: CDR1 SGDLS, CDR2 YYNGEE. The CDR3 loop reads CASSPRGADTEAFF. The CDR3 region has the DNA TGTGCCAGCAGCCCCCGCGGGGCAGACACTGAAGCTTTCTTT.

The V call is TRBV7-9, the J call TRBJ2-3; TRBD2 matches 13 bases. The germline V gene has CDR1 SEHNR and CDR2 FQNEAQ (reference sequence). The junction had 4 bases not matched to a gene; V was cut back by 6 bases and J by 4 bases. This CDR3 spans 15 amino acids. DNA for the CDR3: TGTGCCAGCAGTTCCGGACTAGCGGGGGCAGATACGCAGTATTTT. Protein: CASSSGLAGADTQYF. Using reference TRBV7-9 and TRBJ2-3 for the parts outside the CDR3, the full variable domain is DTGVSQNPRHKITKRGQNVTFRCDPISEHNRLYWYRQTLGQGPEFLTYFQNEAQLEKSRLLSDRFSAERPKGSFSTLEIQRTEQGDSAMYLCASSSGLAGADTQYFGPGTRLTVL.

This chain connects TRBV7-8 to TRBJ2-3; 14 nucleotides agree with TRBD2. From germline, CDR1 is SGHVS and CDR2 FQNEAQ. The CDR3 contains 18 residues. V trimming: 2 bases; J trimming: 3 bases; junction bases outside the gene matches: 7. Here the CDR3 DNA reads TGTGCCAGCAGCTTACGACTAGCGGGGGGGCACAATACAGATACGCAGTATTTT. Its translation is CASSLRLAGGHNTDTQYF. Based on the CDR3 plus reference TRBV7-8 and TRBJ2-3, the full variable domain is GAGVSQSPRYKVAKRGQDVALRCDPISGHVSLFWYQQALGQGPEFLTYFQNEAQLDKSGLPSDRFFAERPEGSVSTLKIQRTQQEDSAVYLCASSLRLAGGHNTDTQYFGPGTRLTVL.

The chain recombines TRBV7-9 with TRBJ2-1, with 13 bases fitting TRBD2. Germline CDR1 and CDR2: SEHNR and FQNEAQ (reference sequence). The ends lost 1 base at V and 9 bases at J; junction bases unmatched: 3. CDR3 length: 15 residues. Here the CDR3 DNA reads TGTGCCAGCAGCTTAGTACTAGCGGGGGGGCGTGAGCAGTTCTTC. It encodes CASSLVLAGGREQFF.

The V call is TRBV7-2, the J call TRBJ1-5; a possible D gene is TRBD1 (5 bases). Germline values: CDR1 SGHTA, CDR2 FQGNSA. CDR3 length equals 16 residues. Trimming took off 4 bases at V and 0 bases at J, with 13 bases between the two ends. The CDR3 nucleotides are TGTGCCAGCAGCTCGTTGGGCGGACATAGCAATCAGCCCCAGCATTTT. Translating it yields CASSSLGGHSNQPQHF.

The CDR3 DNA sequence: TGTGCCACCAGCAGAGAGGACGGAGGCTCCTACGAGCAGTACTTC. This gives the protein CATSREDGGSYEQYF. The chain is built from TRBV15 and TRBJ2-7; a possible D gene is TRBD2 (5 bases). Germline values: CDR1 LNHNV, CDR2 YYDKDF (reference sequence). V was clipped by 0 bases and J by 0 bases, with 9 bases between them. The CDR3 extends over 15 amino acids. Together with reference TRBV15 and TRBJ2-7, the CDR3 gives the full variable domain: DAMVIQNPRYQVTQFGKPVTLSCSQTLNHNVMYWYQQKSSQAPKLLFHYYDKDFNNEADTPDNFQSRRPNTSFCFLDIRSPGLGDTAMYLCATSREDGGSYEQYFGPGTRLTVT.

The chain couples TRBV5-1 to TRBJ1-2; 7 positions match TRBD1. CDR3 length: 15 residues. The germline gives CDR1 SGHRS, CDR2 YFSETQ. Unmatched junction bases numbered 6, after V lost 4 bases and J lost 0 bases. In DNA, the CDR3 is TGCGCCAGCAGCCCGGGACAGTCAACTAACTATGGCTACACCTTC. This encodes CASSPGQSTNYGYTF.

The chain uses TRBV25-1 and TRBJ2-3; D may be TRBD2 (5 bases). Germline CDR1 is MGHDK and CDR2 is SYGVNS. The CDR3 runs 15 residues. With 0 bases removed from V and 3 bases from J, the gap between germline ends came to 10 bases. Written as DNA, the CDR3 is TGTGCCAGCAGTGAATATCGTACGGGGACAGATACGCAGTATTTT. As protein: CASSEYRTGTDTQYF.